The next 17 T cell receptor beta chains were all read from a single sample in a study of blood T cell repertoires in COVID-19. Measured with immunoSEQ multiplex PCR; TCRdb has only the in-frame clones, and not every one. This table has fewer than 250,000 clones, about 94% appearing once. The sequencing sample was made of peripheral blood. The receptors were gathered from a man aged 55 to 70 with COVID-19, enrolled during active disease.

The chain uses TRBV5-4 and TRBJ1-4; D is possibly TRBD1 (6 bases). CDR1 is SGHNT, CDR2 YYREEE, per germline (reference sequence). The CDR3 sequence is 15 residues long. The germline V and J ends were trimmed by 2 bases and 11 bases, with 19 bases remaining between them. CDR3 coding DNA: TGTGCCAGCAGCTTTACGGGGGGCGGTACTAGCAAACTGTTTTTT. It codes for CASSFTGGGTSKLFF.

The J gene is TRBJ1-1, the V gene TRBV7-2; 8 bases align to TRBD1. V was clipped by 8 bases and J by 0 bases; unmatched bases: 2. CDR1 and CDR2 from the germline V gene are SGHTA and FQGNSA. The CDR3 runs 13 residues. CDR3 DNA: TGTGCCAGCGGGGACAGGTTGAACACTGAAGCTTTCTTT. It yields the protein CASGDRLNTEAFF. Together with reference TRBV7-2 and TRBJ1-1, the CDR3 gives the full variable domain: GAGVSQSPSNKVTEKGKDVELRCDPISGHTALYWYRQSLGQGLEFLIYFQGNSAPDKSGLPSDRFSAERTGGSVSTLTIQRTQQEDSAVYLCASGDRLNTEAFFGQGTRLTVV.

The CDR3: CSVEDRTRSTDTQYF. The DNA for the CDR3 is TGCAGCGTTGAAGATCGTACAAGAAGCACAGATACGCAGTATTTT. The rearrangement joins TRBV29-1 to TRBJ2-3; D remains ambiguous. This CDR3 has 15 residues. In germline, CDR1 is SQVTM, CDR2 ANQGSEA. Between the trimmed V and J ends, which lost 0 bases and 0 bases, there was a span of 10 bases.

The rearrangement links TRBV29-1 to TRBJ2-2; a weak D match, TRBD2 (6 bases). The CDR3 totals 14 residues. Trimming pared 4 bases from V and 3 bases from J, leaving 12 bases between. Germline V gene data show CDR1 as SQVTM and CDR2 as ANQGSEA. The CDR3 here is CSVAGDVDTGELFF. The CDR3 coding sequence is TGCAGCGTTGCGGGGGATGTGGACACCGGGGAGCTGTTTTTT.

V and J are TRBV29-1 and TRBJ2-3; 8 bases map to TRBD1. Trimming took 7 bases from V and 2 from J; bases not matched to a gene: 11. The CDR3 spans 15 residues. Germline assignment: CDR1 SQVTM and CDR2 ANQGSEA. The CDR3 region is CSADGATGATDTQYF. The CDR3, as DNA: TGCAGCGCCGACGGGGCGACAGGGGCCACAGATACGCAGTATTTT.

J is TRBJ2-7 and V is TRBV5-1, with 12 bases aligning to TRBD2. Unmatched junction bases numbered 11, after V lost 7 bases and J lost 0 bases. The germline V gene has CDR1 SGHRS and CDR2 YFSETQ. This CDR3 has 17 residues. The CDR3 bases are TGCGCCAGCGGATTCGGACTAGCGGGGTCTACCTCCTACGAGCAGTACTTC. Protein: CASGFGLAGSTSYEQYF.

The gene calls are TRBV2 and TRBJ2-3; D unclear. CDR1 and CDR2 from the germline V gene are SNHLY and FYNNEI. The CDR3 has 13 residues. V was shortened by 7 bases and J by 0 bases, with 8 bases between the two germline ends. The DNA of the CDR3 is TGTGCCAGCACGGTGCGAAGCACAGATACGCAGTATTTT. Translating it yields CASTVRSTDTQYF.

Notes on this clone: Other DNA variants within this sample encode the same CDR3. The chain combines TRBV30 with TRBJ1-2; maybe TRBD1 (6 bases). Trimming pared 0 bases from V and 4 bases from J, leaving 6 bases between. This CDR3 comprises 12 residues. In germline, CDR1 is GTSNPN, CDR2 SVGIG (reference sequence). CDR3 sequence: CAWSVQGYGYTF. In DNA, the CDR3 is TGTGCCTGGAGTGTACAGGGCTATGGCTACACCTTC.

This chain links TRBV4-1 with TRBJ1-5; D might be TRBD1 (6 bases). The length of the CDR3 is 15 residues. The V end lost 4 bases, the J end lost 3 bases, and 13 bases lay between the germline ends. CDR1 is MGHRA and CDR2 is YSYEKL in the germline V gene. CDR3 region: CASSLQGNYNQPQHF. The CDR3, as DNA: TGCGCCAGCAGCCTGCAGGGGAACTACAATCAGCCCCAGCATTTT.

This sequence joins TRBV25-1 and TRBJ1-6; 8 positions match TRBD1. Trimming cost V 10 bases and J 6 bases; bases outside gene matches: 5. In germline, CDR1 is MGHDK, CDR2 SYGVNS. CDR3 length: 13 residues. Here the CDR3 reads CATRTGSNSPLHF. The CDR3 region has the DNA TGTGCCACCCGGACAGGGAGTAATTCACCCCTCCACTTT.

This sequence joins TRBV27 and TRBJ1-5; TRBD1 agrees at 7 bases. The germline gives CDR1 MNHEY, CDR2 SMNVEV (reference sequence). This CDR3 comprises 15 residues. The trim removed 2 bases at V and 4 bases at J, leaving 5 bases unmatched. DNA of the CDR3: TGTGCCAGCAGTTTAACAGCAGGGGGGAATCAGCCCCAGCATTTT. Translating it yields CASSLTAGGNQPQHF.

The chain recombines TRBV11-2 with TRBJ2-5; TRBD1 matches 8 bases. The V gene's germline CDR1 is SGHAT and CDR2 FQNNGV. The CDR3 has 14 residues. With V trimmed by 1 base and J by 2 bases, 0 bases remained unmatched. CDR3 DNA: TGTGCCAGCAGCTTAGGACAGGGGCAAGAGACCCAGTACTTC. This translates into CASSLGQGQETQYF.

This clone was counted between two and nine times. The rearrangement uses TRBV30 and TRBJ1-5; 7 nucleotides align to TRBD1. Germline V lookup: CDR1 GTSNPN, CDR2 SVGIG (reference sequence). V lost 5 bases to trimming and J lost 4 bases; unmatched junction nucleotides: 2. CDR3 size: 12 residues. CDR3 residues: CAWQTGNQPQHF. The CDR3 DNA is TGTGCCTGGCAGACAGGGAATCAGCCCCAGCATTTT.

The chain employs TRBV29-1 and TRBJ1-2; D is ambiguous. This CDR3 region has 15 residues. Germline V gene lookup returns CDR1 SQVTM and CDR2 ANQGSEA. V gave up 0 bases and J gave up 6 bases, with 17 bases separating them. CDR3 protein: CSVEDLTRSGHGYTF. DNA for the CDR3: TGCAGCGTTGAAGATCTAACGAGGAGTGGTCATGGCTACACCTTC.

V usage is TRBV6-5 and J usage is TRBJ1-3; no definite D call. Trimming pared 6 bases from V and 4 bases from J, leaving 7 bases between. CDR1 is MNHEY, CDR2 SVGAGI, per germline. The CDR3 extends over 12 amino acids. This CDR3 is CASSQQGNTIYF. CDR3 nucleotides: TGTGCCAGCAGCCAACAGGGAAACACCATATATTTT.

The V and J genes are TRBV18 and TRBJ2-7; 8 bases align to TRBD1. The CDR3 extends over 14 amino acids. After removal of 3 bases from V and 2 bases from J, the junction contained 3 bases not matched to a gene. Germline V gene data show CDR1 as KGHSH and CDR2 as LQKENI. CDR3: CASSPGTGPYEQYF. DNA of the CDR3: TGTGCCAGCTCACCCGGGACAGGCCCCTACGAGCAGTACTTC.

Only one count was recorded for this clone. This chain links TRBV30 with TRBJ1-4; TRBD1 matches at 8 bases. The CDR3 is 13 residues long. The V gene end was trimmed by 2 bases and the J gene end by 11 bases; junction bases not matched to a gene: 7. CDR1 and CDR2 from the germline V gene are GTSNPN and SVGIG (reference sequence). CDR3 nucleotides: TGTGCCTGGAGTATACAGGGGGGATGGAAACTGTTTTTT. Translating gives CAWSIQGGWKLFF.